This T cell receptor (beta chain) was identified during a study of technical replicates of blood from a few donors. This table comes from immunoSEQ multiplex PCR, and its TCRdb copy is limited to in-frame clones, with some not included. This sample has more than 70,000 clones, with roughly 94% found just once. The length of the CDR3 is 14 residues. The V gene's germline CDR1 is MDHEN and CDR2 SYDVKM. V was trimmed by 5 bases and J by 1 base, leaving 11 bases between them. This receptor was taken from a human donor in good health. The gene calls are TRBV28 and TRBJ1-1; D might be TRBD1 (6 bases). Source material: T cells isolated from PBMCs. In DNA, the CDR3 is TGTGCCAGCAGTCACGACAGGTGGAACACTGAAGCTTTCTTT. This gives the protein CASSHDRWNTEAFF.